This T cell receptor beta chain is from a study of blood T cell repertoires in COVID-19. The wider study: There were acute and convalescent COVID-19 samples, and they came from the United States, Italy and Spain. In each case, the material was cDNA or gDNA derived from T cells, B-cell-depleted T cells, or PBMCs.

V was clipped by 3 bases and J by 4 bases, with 15 bases between them. Per the germline V gene, CDR1 is MDHEN and CDR2 is SYDVKM. The CDR3 runs to 15 residues. Participants were aged about 18 to 89 years from around 26 US areas. Clinical history reported by participants formed the basis on which cohorts were assigned. Sequencing was performed with immunoSEQ multiplex PCR; in TCRdb, only in-frame clones are kept and a portion is missing. In the table there are about 250,000 clones, just under 90% of which are singletons. Sequencing used PBMCs or T cells enriched from blood (not recorded which). The source is a woman aged 30 to 39 with acute COVID-19. The V call is TRBV28, the J call TRBJ1-1; D possibly corresponds to TRBD1 (5 bases). CDR3 amino acids: CASSFSTGGGTEAFF. The CDR3 DNA is TGTGCCAGCAGTTTTTCCACCGGGGGGGGCACTGAAGCTTTCTTT.